Listed below are T cell receptor beta chains from one sample, sequenced in a study of PD-L1 blockade in urothelial cancer. TCRdb's table, derived via immunoSEQ multiplex PCR, lists solely in-frame clones and lacks some. Of about 22,000 clones detected, about 90% appear once; the ten largest clones hold around 11%. Specimen: PBMCs, collected around atezolizumab (anti-PD-L1) treatment. The receptors originated from a woman aged 60-75 years with urothelial cancer. Both conserved end residues are part of each CDR3. Fields, in order: clone size, D gene, J gene, V gene, CDR3 DNA, CDR3 protein. A D gene is named only where the DNA matches it firmly. Clone sizes are given selectively: once, few, many, or a class where the clone is expanded.

clone_size: -
d_call: TRBD1
j_call: TRBJ2-7
v_call: TRBV7-2
cdr3_nt: TGTGCCAGCAGCTTGGGGAGACAGGGAACCTACGAGCAGTACTTC
cdr3_aa: CASSLGRQGTYEQYF

clone_size: -
d_call: -
j_call: TRBJ2-5
v_call: TRBV9
cdr3_nt: TGTGCCAGCAGCGTAGAGGCTTCGGGGGGCTGGGAGACCCAGTACTTC
cdr3_aa: CASSVEASGGWETQYF

clone_size: -
d_call: -
j_call: TRBJ2-6
v_call: TRBV11-2
cdr3_nt: TGTGCCAGCAGCCCCGGGGACAAACTACGCCCTGGAGGGGCCAACGTCCTGACTTTC
cdr3_aa: CASSPGDKLRPGGANVLTF

clone_size: -
d_call: -
j_call: TRBJ2-5
v_call: TRBV7-8
cdr3_nt: TGTGCCAGCAGCTTTGGGGGAGGAGAGACCCAGTACTTC
cdr3_aa: CASSFGGGETQYF

clone_size: -
d_call: TRBD1
j_call: TRBJ2-2
v_call: TRBV6-6
cdr3_nt: TGTGCCAGCAGTTCTACAGGGGGCCGGAACACCGGGGAGCTGTTTTTT
cdr3_aa: CASSSTGGRNTGELFF

clone_size: -
d_call: TRBD1
j_call: TRBJ1-4
v_call: TRBV4-2
cdr3_nt: TGTGCCAGCAGCCCTGACAGGGTCATATTCCCAACCACTGAAAAACTGTTTTTT
cdr3_aa: CASSPDRVIFPTTEKLFF

clone_size: -
d_call: -
j_call: TRBJ2-7
v_call: TRBV28
cdr3_nt: TGTGCCAGCAGATACCGCATACTCTACGAGCAGTACTTC
cdr3_aa: CASRYRILYEQYF

clone_size: -
d_call: TRBD2
j_call: TRBJ2-1
v_call: TRBV5-1
cdr3_nt: TGCGCCAGCAGCTTGGGCCGACTAGCGGGAGTGAATGAGCAGTTCTTC
cdr3_aa: CASSLGRLAGVNEQFF

clone_size: -
d_call: -
j_call: TRBJ1-1
v_call: TRBV10-3
cdr3_nt: TGTGCCATCAGGGGAGGGGGGGGCTCTGAAGCTTTCTTT
cdr3_aa: CAIRGGGGSEAFF

clone_size: -
d_call: -
j_call: TRBJ2-5
v_call: TRBV7-2
cdr3_nt: TGTGCCAGCAGCTTAGAGTGGGGCGGGGTTCGAGGGACCCAGTACTTC
cdr3_aa: CASSLEWGGVRGTQYF

clone_size: -
d_call: -
j_call: TRBJ2-3
v_call: TRBV5-4
cdr3_nt: TGTGCCAGCAGCTCCTTCGCGCGGGGTAGCACAGATACGCAGTATTTT
cdr3_aa: CASSSFARGSTDTQYF

clone_size: -
d_call: TRBD2
j_call: TRBJ2-3
v_call: TRBV5-4
cdr3_nt: TGTGCCAGCAGCCTTTCTAGCGGTCACACAGATACGCAGTATTTT
cdr3_aa: CASSLSSGHTDTQYF

clone_size: -
d_call: TRBD2
j_call: TRBJ2-3
v_call: TRBV9
cdr3_nt: TGTGCCAGCAGCCCCCGTTGGAGCGGGGGGGCGGGTGAGGCAGATACGCAGTATTTT
cdr3_aa: CASSPRWSGGAGEADTQYF

clone_size: -
d_call: -
j_call: TRBJ1-1
v_call: TRBV10-3
cdr3_nt: TGTGCCATCAGTGGTGGACATTTGAACACTGAAGCTTTCTTT
cdr3_aa: CAISGGHLNTEAFF

clone_size: -
d_call: TRBD2
j_call: TRBJ2-1
v_call: TRBV15
cdr3_nt: TGTGCCACCAGCAGCCCCTCGGGACCGGGACTAGCGGGAGCCGAGCAGTTCTTC
cdr3_aa: CATSSPSGPGLAGAEQFF

clone_size: few
d_call: -
j_call: TRBJ1-6
v_call: TRBV5-1
cdr3_nt: TGCGCCAGCAGCTTGGCTGGGCCGGAAAATAATTCACCCCTCCACTTT
cdr3_aa: CASSLAGPENNSPLHF

clone_size: -
d_call: TRBD2
j_call: TRBJ2-5
v_call: TRBV2
cdr3_nt: TGTGCCAGCAGCGACCCGGGACTAGCGGGACTAGAGACCCAGTACTTC
cdr3_aa: CASSDPGLAGLETQYF

clone_size: once
d_call: TRBD2
j_call: TRBJ2-7
v_call: TRBV5-4
cdr3_nt: TGTGCCAGCAGCTTCCTAGCGGGAGGTCACGAGCAGTACTTC
cdr3_aa: CASSFLAGGHEQYF

clone_size: once
d_call: -
j_call: TRBJ2-6
v_call: TRBV5-1
cdr3_nt: TGCGCCAGCAGCACGGGAACCAGTTGGGGAACTGGGGCCAACGTCCTGACTTTC
cdr3_aa: CASSTGTSWGTGANVLTF

clone_size: -
d_call: -
j_call: TRBJ2-1
v_call: TRBV4-2
cdr3_nt: TGTGCCAGCAGCCAAGAGGAAGGAGTCAGTGAGCAGTTCTTC
cdr3_aa: CASSQEEGVSEQFF

clone_size: -
d_call: -
j_call: TRBJ1-6
v_call: TRBV5-4
cdr3_nt: TGTGCCAGCAGCCCGGATAATTCACCCCTCCACTTT
cdr3_aa: CASSPDNSPLHF

clone_size: once
d_call: -
j_call: TRBJ1-4
v_call: TRBV4-3
cdr3_nt: TGCGCCAGCAGCCAAGTAGGGCCCCGGGGAGAAAAACTGTTTTTT
cdr3_aa: CASSQVGPRGEKLFF

clone_size: -
d_call: -
j_call: TRBJ1-2
v_call: TRBV13
cdr3_nt: TGTGCCAGCAGCTTAGGAAACAGGGTAGATGGCTACACCTTC
cdr3_aa: CASSLGNRVDGYTF

clone_size: once
d_call: TRBD1
j_call: TRBJ1-5
v_call: TRBV10-3
cdr3_nt: TGTGCCATCAGTCGACAGGGTGACAATCAGCCCCAGCATTTT
cdr3_aa: CAISRQGDNQPQHF

clone_size: -
d_call: -
j_call: TRBJ1-2
v_call: TRBV7-9
cdr3_nt: TGTGCCAGCAGCTTAGAATATTATGGCTACACCTTC
cdr3_aa: CASSLEYYGYTF

clone_size: -
d_call: -
j_call: TRBJ2-5
v_call: TRBV7-7
cdr3_nt: TGTGCCAGCAGCGAGGGCGGGTTAGAGACCCAGTACTTC
cdr3_aa: CASSEGGLETQYF

clone_size: once
d_call: -
j_call: TRBJ2-7
v_call: TRBV7-6
cdr3_nt: TGTGCCAGCAGCTTAGCGCTTAGTGAGCAGTACTTC
cdr3_aa: CASSLALSEQYF

clone_size: -
d_call: TRBD1
j_call: TRBJ2-7
v_call: TRBV19
cdr3_nt: TGTGCCAGTAGCAAACTCACAGGGGATAGGCACGAGCAGTACTTC
cdr3_aa: CASSKLTGDRHEQYF

clone_size: -
d_call: -
j_call: TRBJ2-3
v_call: TRBV19
cdr3_nt: TGTGCCAGTAGTATAGGGACAGGCACAGATACGCAGTATTTT
cdr3_aa: CASSIGTGTDTQYF

clone_size: -
d_call: -
j_call: TRBJ1-3
v_call: TRBV4-1
cdr3_nt: TGCGCCAGCAGCCGGTTCTGGGCTTCTGGAAACACCATATATTTT
cdr3_aa: CASSRFWASGNTIYF

clone_size: -
d_call: -
j_call: TRBJ1-3
v_call: TRBV15
cdr3_nt: TGTGCCACCAGCCCACAGGTCGACTCTGGAAACACCATATATTTT
cdr3_aa: CATSPQVDSGNTIYF

clone_size: -
d_call: TRBD1
j_call: TRBJ1-1
v_call: TRBV29-1
cdr3_nt: TGCAGCGTTGAAGGGGGACAGCTGAACACTGAAGCTTTCTTT
cdr3_aa: CSVEGGQLNTEAFF

clone_size: -
d_call: TRBD1
j_call: TRBJ1-4
v_call: TRBV4-3
cdr3_nt: TGCGCCAGCAGCCAAGGAGACAGGGATAATGAAAAACTGTTTTTT
cdr3_aa: CASSQGDRDNEKLFF